This T cell receptor (beta chain) was captured in a study of beta chain features in type 1 diabetes. This clone was counted a few times. Its antigen is unknown. The isolated RNA, all of it, was reverse transcribed, so expressed TCRB transcripts were what got sequenced. Clones were sequenced by immunoSEQ multiplex PCR, and TCRdb holds only the in-frame ones, with some missing. The table includes about 360,000 clones, around an eighth detected once. Whole-study findings and limits: Type 1 diabetes patients showed fewer insertions and more deletions at VDJ junctions. Type 1 diabetes patients showed a moderate but significant shortening of TCRB CDR3s in all four CD4+ subsets.

The CDR3 has 15 amino acids. The V gene's germline CDR1 is SGDLS and CDR2 YYNGEE. V lost 4 bases and J 0 bases, leaving 8 bases between the germline ends. This sequence originates from a man aged 18 to 30 in good health. Sequenced input: naive CD4+ T cells from blood. This chain connects TRBV9 to TRBJ1-6, with no clear D. CDR3 sequence: CASSNRDSYNSPLHF. The CDR3 DNA reads TGTGCCAGCAGCAACCGGGACTCCTATAATTCACCCCTCCACTTT.